Following are 23 T cell receptor beta chains from one sample sequenced in a study of somatic mutations in cytotoxic T cells in rheumatoid arthritis. Clones were read by immunoSEQ multiplex PCR, and TCRdb kept only the in-frame ones, dropping some. The table lists 10,000 or so clones, 65% to 85% of them singletons, with roughly 18% in the top ten. Sample: CD8+ T cells sorted from blood. Receptors originate from a woman aged 45-65 years in good health.

The V and J genes are TRBV18 and TRBJ1-1; D uncertain. The CDR3 contains 14 residues. CDR1 is KGHSH, CDR2 LQKENI, per germline. V dropped 2 bases and J dropped 0 bases, with 7 bases sitting between them. The CDR3 DNA reads as TGTGCCAGCTCACCAAACTCTTTGAACACTGAAGCTTTCTTT. Translation gives CASSPNSLNTEAFF. The variable domain in full, with the rest retrieved from reference TRBV18 and TRBJ1-1, is NAGVMQNPRHLVRRRGQEARLRCSPMKGHSHVYWYRQLPEEGLKFMVYLQKENIIDESGMPKERFSAEFPKEGPSILRIQQVVRGDSAAYFCASSPNSLNTEAFFGQGTRLTVV.

The genes are TRBV6-4 and TRBJ2-6, with D uncertain. The CDR3 spans 16 residues. CDR1 is MRHNA and CDR2 is SNTAGT in the germline V gene. V was clipped by 0 bases and J by 0 bases, with 6 bases between them. The CDR3 sequence: CASSDSGASGANVLTF. CDR3 nucleotides: TGTGCCAGCAGTGACTCAGGAGCCTCTGGGGCCAACGTCCTGACTTTC.

This chain links TRBV21-1 with TRBJ1-2. TRBV21-1 is described as a pseudogene. This CDR3 region has 10 residues. The CDR3 spells CALSSGGYTF. The CDR3 DNA follows: TGTGCCTTGAGCTCGGGTGGCTACACCTTC.

The chain has TRBV9 and TRBJ1-1; D not resolved. The germline V gene has CDR1 SGDLS and CDR2 YYNGEE. Between the trimmed V and J ends, which lost 4 bases and 0 bases, there was a span of 13 bases. This CDR3 is built from 15 residues. CDR3 region: CASSPSEVMNTEAFF. The CDR3 coding sequence is TGTGCCAGCAGCCCTTCCGAGGTAATGAACACTGAAGCTTTCTTT.

The V call is TRBV27, the J call TRBJ2-7; tentatively, D is TRBD1 (6 bases). The CDR3 consists of 14 residues. Germline values: CDR1 MNHEY, CDR2 SMNVEV (reference sequence). V was cut by 2 bases and J by 4 bases, with 12 bases left in between. This chain's CDR3 is CASSLAGARYEQYF. In DNA, the CDR3 is TGTGCCAGCAGTTTAGCAGGGGCGAGGTACGAGCAGTACTTC.

V is TRBV29-1 and J is TRBJ1-2; D perhaps matches TRBD1 (6 bases). Between the trimmed V and J ends, which lost 5 bases and 5 bases, there was a span of 9 bases. Germline V gene sequence: CDR1 SQVTM, CDR2 ANQGSEA. There are 11 residues in the CDR3. CDR3 bases: TGCAGCGTTCACAGGGATTATGGCTACACCTTC. Translation gives CSVHRDYGYTF.

The rearrangement uses TRBV7-9 and TRBJ1-1; D unresolved. Trimming cost V 4 bases and J 8 bases, with 11 bases left between them. The CDR3 runs 12 residues. Germline-derived CDR1 and CDR2 are SEHNR and FQNEAQ (reference sequence). CDR3 nucleotides: TGTGCCAGCAGCTCCCTGTCCAGGGAAGCTTTCTTT. Translated, it gives CASSSLSREAFF.

In this sample, this clone turned up once. V usage is TRBV4-2 and J usage is TRBJ2-7, with 10 bases matching TRBD2. Germline trimming cut 4 bases from V and 3 bases from J; bases unmatched to any gene: 3. Germline CDR1 is LGHNA and CDR2 is YNFKEQ. The CDR3 has 14 amino acids. The CDR3 is CASSPSSGSYEQYF. CDR3 sequence (DNA): TGTGCCAGCAGCCCTTCTAGCGGGAGCTACGAGCAGTACTTC.

The chain is built from TRBV28 and TRBJ1-4, with D maybe TRBD1 (5 bases). CDR1 is MDHEN and CDR2 is SYDVKM in the germline V gene. There are 19 residues in the CDR3. V shed 4 bases and J shed 7 bases, with 28 bases lying between them. DNA of the CDR3: TGTGCCAGCAGTTCCCCTCCGGGACTCCCAGTGAGGGTTGGTGAAAAACTGTTTTTT. Translating gives CASSSPPGLPVRVGEKLFF.

The rearrangement joins TRBV7-2 to TRBJ2-1; 10 bases align to TRBD2. Losses at the gene ends were 5 bases for V and 4 bases for J; bases not matched to a gene: 8. CDR1 and CDR2 from the germline V gene are SGHTA and FQGNSA. There are 16 residues in the CDR3. The CDR3 here is CASSLGLAATYNEQFF. As DNA, the CDR3 is TGTGCCAGCAGCCTAGGACTAGCGGCTACTTACAATGAGCAGTTCTTC.

As DNA, the CDR3 is TGTGCCAGCAGCCAAGAGTTAAGGCCCCGGGAGCAGTACTTC. Residues: CASSQELRPREQYF. V is TRBV14 and J is TRBJ2-5; the D gene is possibly TRBD2 (6 bases). The CDR3 sequence is 14 residues long. CDR1 is SGHDN, CDR2 FVKESK, per germline. V shed 0 bases and J shed 11 bases, with 16 bases lying between them. Based on the CDR3 plus reference TRBV14 and TRBJ2-5, the full variable domain is EAGVTQFPSHSVIEKGQTVTLRCDPISGHDNLYWYRRVMGKEIKFLLHFVKESKQDESGMPNNRFLAERTGGTYSTLKVQPAELEDSGVYFCASSQELRPREQYFGPGTRLLVL.

This clone was observed a handful of times. The chain recombines TRBV5-1 with TRBJ1-1; D unclear. The CDR3 runs 13 residues. Germline V gene data show CDR1 as SGHRS and CDR2 as YFSETQ. V shed 3 bases and J shed 7 bases, with 13 bases lying between them. CDR3 in amino acids: CASSSDNEGEAFF. The DNA of the CDR3 is TGCGCCAGCAGCTCTGACAATGAAGGTGAAGCTTTCTTT. Drawing the rest from reference TRBV5-1 and TRBJ1-1, the complete variable domain is KAGVTQTPRYLIKTRGQQVTLSCSPISGHRSVSWYQQTPGQGLQFLFEYFSETQRNKGNFPGRFSGRQFSNSRSEMNVSTLELGDSALYLCASSSDNEGEAFFGQGTRLTVV.

By proportion, this clone is large. The chain has TRBV19 and TRBJ2-1, with 16 positions matching TRBD2. Germline loops: CDR1 LNHDA, CDR2 SQIVND (reference sequence). The J segment lost 12 bases and the V segment lost 1 base, leaving 3 bases of the junction unmatched. The CDR3 is 15 amino acids. Here the CDR3 DNA reads TGTGCCAGTAGTATAGCGGGACTAGCGGGAGGGGTGCAGTTCTTC. This translates into CASSIAGLAGGVQFF.

This chain links TRBV9 with TRBJ2-7; D gene ambiguous. CDR3 length equals 14 residues. The V gene's germline CDR1 is SGDLS and CDR2 YYNGEE. V shed 3 bases and J shed 0 bases, with 10 bases lying between them. The CDR3 DNA reads TGTGCCAGCAGCGCCGGGTCAAGCTCCTACGAGCAGTACTTC. Protein product: CASSAGSSSYEQYF.

This chain links TRBV19 with TRBJ1-1, with 10 bases that match TRBD1. The V gene end was trimmed by 3 bases and the J gene end by 8 bases; junction bases not matched to a gene: 3. Germline CDR1 and CDR2: LNHDA and SQIVND (reference sequence). This CDR3 spans 13 amino acids. CDR3 DNA sequence: TGTGCCAGTAGTATGACAGGGGGCCAAGAAGCTTTCTTT. This translates into CASSMTGGQEAFF.

The chain employs TRBV13 and TRBJ1-1; unclear D gene. Trimming left V 3 bases short and J 3 bases short, with 5 bases between. Per the germline V gene, CDR1 is PRHDT and CDR2 is FYEKMQ (reference sequence). This CDR3 is built from 12 residues. The CDR3 DNA is TGTGCCAGCAGCTTTGTCGACACTGAAGCTTTCTTT. Protein sequence: CASSFVDTEAFF.

The chain is built from TRBV27 and TRBJ2-2; D might be TRBD1 (6 bases). The V gene lost 6 bases and the J gene lost 0 bases, with 11 bases spanning the gap. CDR1 MNHEY and CDR2 SMNVEV come from the germline V gene (reference sequence). The CDR3 has 15 amino acids. CDR3: CASSLGQPNTGELFF. The CDR3 region has the DNA TGTGCCAGCAGCCTTGGACAGCCGAACACCGGGGAGCTGTTTTTT.

The chain is built from TRBV9 and TRBJ2-5; D remains ambiguous. CDR1 SGDLS and CDR2 YYNGEE come from the germline V gene. With 4 bases removed from V and 5 bases from J, the gap between germline ends came to 15 bases. The CDR3 loop spans 14 amino acids. DNA of the CDR3: TGTGCCAGCAGCCTGGGTAGCCCGGGTGAGACCCAGTACTTC. It translates to CASSLGSPGETQYF. Using reference TRBV9 and TRBJ2-5 for the parts outside the CDR3, the full variable domain is DSGVTQTPKHLITATGQRVTLRCSPRSGDLSVYWYQQSLDQGLQFLIQYYNGEERAKGNILERFSAQQFPDLHSELNLSSLELGDSALYFCASSLGSPGETQYFGPGTRLLVL.

The rearrangement uses TRBV10-2 and TRBJ2-1, with a weak D call TRBD2 (6 bases). The CDR3 is 15 amino acids. Trimming removed 2 bases from V and 8 bases from J, with 16 bases in between. CDR1 WSHSY and CDR2 SAAADI come from the germline V gene. CDR3 coding DNA: TGCGCCAGCAGTGAGGGCGGGGCCTCTTGGGATGAGCAGTTCTTC. This codes for CASSEGGASWDEQFF.

The chain joins TRBV19 to TRBJ2-2, with 9 bases matching TRBD1. Trimming cost V 7 bases and J 6 bases; bases outside gene matches: 12. The CDR3 is 16 residues long. Germline assignment: CDR1 LNHDA and CDR2 SQIVND (reference sequence). CDR3 protein: CASTPLPGQGAGELFF. CDR3 coding DNA: TGTGCCAGTACCCCCCTACCGGGACAGGGAGCCGGGGAGCTGTTTTTT.

V is TRBV19 and J is TRBJ1-1; tentatively, D is TRBD1 (6 bases). The CDR3 has 13 residues. Per germline, CDR1 LNHDA and CDR2 SQIVND (reference sequence). The V and J ends lost 6 bases and 4 bases respectively, with 12 bases between them. Here the CDR3 DNA reads TGTGCCAGTAGCCAGGGGTGGGGCACTGAAGCTTTCTTT. Translation: CASSQGWGTEAFF.

The J gene is TRBJ2-3, the V gene TRBV14; no clear D gene. Germline-derived CDR1 and CDR2 are SGHDN and FVKESK. CDR3 length: 16 amino acids. The V end was cut by 1 base, the J end by 0 bases, with 11 bases between. CDR3 in DNA: TGTGCCAGCAGCCAAGTGCCGGGTTCTAGCACAGATACGCAGTATTTT. Translated, it gives CASSQVPGSSTDTQYF.

This clone was seen just once. V usage is TRBV4-3 and J usage is TRBJ2-2; perhaps TRBD2 as D (6 bases). Trimming took 0 bases from V and 2 from J, leaving 13 bases between them. Germline CDR1 is LGHNA and CDR2 is YSLEER. This CDR3 has 17 amino acids. CDR3 nucleotide sequence: TGCGCCAGCAGCCAAGAGGAGAGGACTACAAACACCGGGGAGCTGTTTTTT. Its protein is CASSQEERTTNTGELFF.